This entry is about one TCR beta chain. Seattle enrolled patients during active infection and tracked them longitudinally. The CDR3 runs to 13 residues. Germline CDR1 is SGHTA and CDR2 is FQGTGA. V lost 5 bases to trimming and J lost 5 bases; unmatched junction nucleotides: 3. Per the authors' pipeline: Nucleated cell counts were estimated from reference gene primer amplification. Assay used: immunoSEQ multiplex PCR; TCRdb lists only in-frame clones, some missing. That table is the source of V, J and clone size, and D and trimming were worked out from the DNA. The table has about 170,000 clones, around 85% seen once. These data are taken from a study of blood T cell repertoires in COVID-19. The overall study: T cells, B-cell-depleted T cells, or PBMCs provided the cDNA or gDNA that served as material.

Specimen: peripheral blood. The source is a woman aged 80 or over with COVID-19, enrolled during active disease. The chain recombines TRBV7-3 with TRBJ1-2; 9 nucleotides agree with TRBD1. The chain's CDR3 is CASSRDRDYGYTF. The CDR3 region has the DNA TGTGCCAGCAGCCGGGACAGGGATTATGGCTACACCTTC.